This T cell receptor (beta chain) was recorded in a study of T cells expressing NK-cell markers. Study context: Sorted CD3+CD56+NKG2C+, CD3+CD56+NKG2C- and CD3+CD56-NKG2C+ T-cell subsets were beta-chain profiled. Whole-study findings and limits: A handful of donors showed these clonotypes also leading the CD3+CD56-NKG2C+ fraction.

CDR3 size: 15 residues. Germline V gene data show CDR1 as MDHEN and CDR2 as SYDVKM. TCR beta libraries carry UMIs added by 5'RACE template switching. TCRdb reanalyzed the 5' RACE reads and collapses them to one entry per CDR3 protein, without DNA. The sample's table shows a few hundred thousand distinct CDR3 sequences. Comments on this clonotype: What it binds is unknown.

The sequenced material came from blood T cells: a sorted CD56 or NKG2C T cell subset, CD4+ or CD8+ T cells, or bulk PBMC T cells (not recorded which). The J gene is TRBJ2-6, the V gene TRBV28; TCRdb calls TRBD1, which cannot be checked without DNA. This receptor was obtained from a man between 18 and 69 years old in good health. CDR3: CASSRGTSGANVLTF.